The entry below describes one TCR beta chain. The antigen is unknown. The sample contains more than one DNA sequence encoding this CDR3. This CDR3 comprises 13 residues. From germline, CDR1 is LNHDA and CDR2 SQIVND (reference sequence). J was trimmed by 5 bases and V by 3 bases; bases with no gene match: 0. These data are taken from a study of shared clonotypes between healthy human individuals. General study findings and limits: Generally, naive subsets (rather than memory subsets) showed larger estimated richness.

Produced via immunoSEQ multiplex PCR; TCRdb's table is partial and in-frame only. The sample consists of approximately 2,300,000 clones, roughly 92% of them appearing once. The sample consisted of naive CD4+ T cells from PBMCs. Sample subset: CD45RA+ positively selected. The receptor was isolated from a man between 18 and 29 years old in good health. Some clones in this sample may be carry-over from other donors' samples. The chain has TRBV19 and TRBJ2-2, with 7 bases aligning to TRBD1. CDR3 in amino acids: CASSIRGTGELFF. CDR3 DNA sequence: TGTGCCAGTAGTATCAGGGGGACCGGGGAGCTGTTTTTT.